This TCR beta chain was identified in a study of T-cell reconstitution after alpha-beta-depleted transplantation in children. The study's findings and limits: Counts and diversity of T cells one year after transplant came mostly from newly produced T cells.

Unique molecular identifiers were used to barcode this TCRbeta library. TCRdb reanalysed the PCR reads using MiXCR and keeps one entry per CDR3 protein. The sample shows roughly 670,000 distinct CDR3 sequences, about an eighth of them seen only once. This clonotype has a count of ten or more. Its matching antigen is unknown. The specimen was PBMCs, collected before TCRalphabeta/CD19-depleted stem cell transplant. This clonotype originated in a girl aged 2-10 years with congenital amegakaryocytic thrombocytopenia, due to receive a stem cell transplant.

CDR3 residues: CASSLRQGAHEQYF. The CDR3 DNA reads TGTGCCAGCAGTTTACGTCAGGGGGCCCACGAGCAGTACTTC. V gene TRBV12-3 or TRBV12-4 combines with J gene TRBJ2-7; TRBD1 matches 8 bases. The CDR3 covers 14 residues. V was pared by 2 bases and J by 5 bases, with 5 bases of the junction left unmatched.